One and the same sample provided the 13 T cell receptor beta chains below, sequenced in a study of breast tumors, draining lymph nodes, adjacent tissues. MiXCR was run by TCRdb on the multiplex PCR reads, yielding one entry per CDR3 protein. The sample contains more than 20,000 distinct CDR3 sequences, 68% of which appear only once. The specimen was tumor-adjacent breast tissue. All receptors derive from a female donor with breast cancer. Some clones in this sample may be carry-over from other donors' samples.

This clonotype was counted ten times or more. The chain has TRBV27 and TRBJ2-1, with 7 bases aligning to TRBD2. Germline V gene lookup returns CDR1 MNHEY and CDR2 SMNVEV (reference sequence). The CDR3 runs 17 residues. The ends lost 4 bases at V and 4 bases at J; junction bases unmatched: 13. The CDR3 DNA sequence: TGTGCCAGCAGTTCCGTCTATGGGCGGGAGAAGTACAATGAGCAGTTCTTC. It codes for CASSSVYGREKYNEQFF.

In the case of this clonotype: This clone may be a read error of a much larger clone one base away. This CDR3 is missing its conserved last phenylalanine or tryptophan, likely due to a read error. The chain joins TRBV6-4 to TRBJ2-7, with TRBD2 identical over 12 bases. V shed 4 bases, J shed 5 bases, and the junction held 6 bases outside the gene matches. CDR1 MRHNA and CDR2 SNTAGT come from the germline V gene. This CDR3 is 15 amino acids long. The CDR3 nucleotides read TGTGCCAGCAGTGCGACTAGCGGGAGTTCCAACGAGCAGTACCTC. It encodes CASSATSGSSNEQYL.

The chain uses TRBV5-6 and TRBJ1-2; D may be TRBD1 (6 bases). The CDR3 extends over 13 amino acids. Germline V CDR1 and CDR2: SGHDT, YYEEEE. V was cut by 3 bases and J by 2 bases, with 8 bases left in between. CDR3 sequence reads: CASSSTGNYGYTF. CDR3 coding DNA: TGTGCCAGCAGCTCCACAGGGAACTATGGCTACACCTTC.

The CDR3 here is CASSPLGLAGEETQYF. CDR3 nucleotides: TGTGCCAGCAGCCCTCTAGGACTAGCGGGAGAAGAGACCCAGTACTTC. The chain employs TRBV11-3 and TRBJ2-5; the match to TRBD2 covers 13 bases. The germline V gene encodes CDR1 SGHNT and CDR2 YENEEA. Trimming at V came to 5 bases and at J to 3 bases, leaving 6 bases not matched to a gene. The CDR3 is 16 residues long.

CDR3 region: CASSVGFGGADTQYF. CDR3 in DNA: TGTGCCAGCAGCGTCGGGTTTGGGGGTGCAGATACGCAGTATTTT. The rearrangement joins TRBV9 to TRBJ2-3; D possibly matches TRBD1 or TRBD2 (5 bases each). CDR3 size: 15 residues. Germline V gene lookup returns CDR1 SGDLS and CDR2 YYNGEE. V was clipped by 2 bases and J by 4 bases, with 14 bases between them.

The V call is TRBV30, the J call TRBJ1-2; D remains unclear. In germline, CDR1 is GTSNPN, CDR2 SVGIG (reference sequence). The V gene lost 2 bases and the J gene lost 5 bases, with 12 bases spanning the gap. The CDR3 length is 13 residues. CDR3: CAWSMGGIYGYTF. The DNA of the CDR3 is TGTGCCTGGAGTATGGGCGGAATTTATGGCTACACCTTC.

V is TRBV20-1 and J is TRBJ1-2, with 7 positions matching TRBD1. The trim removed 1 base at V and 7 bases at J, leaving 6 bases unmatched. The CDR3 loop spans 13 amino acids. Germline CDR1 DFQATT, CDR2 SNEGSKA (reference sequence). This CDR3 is CSARVPQGSGYTF. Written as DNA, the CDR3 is TGCAGTGCTAGAGTACCACAGGGGAGTGGCTACACCTTC.

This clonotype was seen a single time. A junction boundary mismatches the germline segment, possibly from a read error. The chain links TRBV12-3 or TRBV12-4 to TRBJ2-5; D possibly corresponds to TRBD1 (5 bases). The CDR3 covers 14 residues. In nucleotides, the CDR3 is TGTGCCAGCGTTACAACCGGCAGGGAAGAAACCCAGTACTTC. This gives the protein CASVTTGREETQYF.

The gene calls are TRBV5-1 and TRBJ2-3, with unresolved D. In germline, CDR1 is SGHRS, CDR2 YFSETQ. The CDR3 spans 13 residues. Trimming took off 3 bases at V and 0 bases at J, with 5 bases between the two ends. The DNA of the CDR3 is TGCGCCAGCAGCTCCACTAGCACAGATACGCAGTATTTT. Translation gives CASSSTSTDTQYF.

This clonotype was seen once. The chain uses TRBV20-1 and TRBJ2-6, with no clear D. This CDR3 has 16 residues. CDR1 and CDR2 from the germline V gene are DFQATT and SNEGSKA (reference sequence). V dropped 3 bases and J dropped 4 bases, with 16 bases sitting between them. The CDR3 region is CSASPPRLTGANVLTF. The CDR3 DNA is TGCAGTGCTAGCCCCCCCAGGCTGACGGGGGCCAACGTCCTGACTTTC.

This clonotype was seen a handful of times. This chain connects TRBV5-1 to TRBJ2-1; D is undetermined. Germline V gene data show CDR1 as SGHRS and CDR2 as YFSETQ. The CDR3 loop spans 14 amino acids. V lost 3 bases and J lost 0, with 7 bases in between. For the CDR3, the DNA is TGCGCCAGCAGCTACGAGGCCTCCTACAATGAGCAGTTCTTC. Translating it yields CASSYEASYNEQFF.

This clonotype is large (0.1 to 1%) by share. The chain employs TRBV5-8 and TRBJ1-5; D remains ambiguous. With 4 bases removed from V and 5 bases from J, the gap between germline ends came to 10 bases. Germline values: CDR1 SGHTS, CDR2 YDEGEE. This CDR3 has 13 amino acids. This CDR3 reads CASSPGRDQPQHF. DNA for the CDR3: TGTGCCAGCAGCCCCGGGAGGGATCAGCCCCAGCATTTT.

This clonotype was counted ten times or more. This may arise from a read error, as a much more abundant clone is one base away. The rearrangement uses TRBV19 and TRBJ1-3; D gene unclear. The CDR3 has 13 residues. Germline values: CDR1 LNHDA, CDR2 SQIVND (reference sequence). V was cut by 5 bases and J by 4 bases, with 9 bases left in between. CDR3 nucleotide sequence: TGTGCCAGTAGTGCCCCAAGAGGAAACACCATATATTTT. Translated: CASSAPRGNTIYF.